The 13 T cell receptor beta chains below come from one sample, sequenced in a study of T-cell reconstitution after alpha-beta-depleted transplantation in children. TCRbeta library preparation incorporated unique molecular identifiers. One entry per CDR3 protein results from TCRdb running MiXCR on the PCR reads. The profile covers hundreds of thousands of distinct CDR3 sequences, with roughly an eighth appearing a single time and over 5.5% taken by the ten largest. The sequences come from PBMCs from the stem cell graft donor, collected from the stem cell graft. The origin of the receptors is a human donor who donated a stem cell graft to a child with combined immunodeficiency.

This clonotype appeared many times. The chain links TRBV5-1 to TRBJ2-1; 8 bases are a match to TRBD1. J was trimmed by 2 bases and V by 4 bases; bases with no gene match: 8. From germline, CDR1 is SGHRS and CDR2 YFSETQ. The CDR3 length is 16 residues. CDR3 in amino acids: CASSARTGSTYNEQFF. CDR3 bases: TGCGCCAGCAGCGCGAGGACAGGGAGCACCTACAATGAGCAGTTCTTC.

The J gene is TRBJ2-1, the V gene TRBV29-1, with TRBD1 matching 8 bases. Trimming removed 5 bases from V and 1 base from J; junction bases left unmatched: 10. This CDR3 region has 16 residues. Germline V gene sequence: CDR1 SQVTM, CDR2 ANQGSEA. The chain's CDR3 is CSVKRQGRSSYNEQFF. The CDR3 DNA reads as TGCAGCGTTAAGCGACAGGGGAGAAGTTCCTACAATGAGCAGTTCTTC.

V gene TRBV20-1 combines with J gene TRBJ1-4; perhaps TRBD1 as D (5 bases). V was cut by 2 bases and J by 8 bases, with 18 bases left in between. CDR1 and CDR2 from the germline V gene are DFQATT and SNEGSKA (reference sequence). CDR3 length equals 15 residues. The CDR3: CSARPRGRTLEKLFF. The CDR3 nucleotides are TGCAGTGCTAGACCTCGGGGCCGGACCCTGGAAAAACTGTTTTTT.

The chain is built from TRBV12-3 or TRBV12-4 and TRBJ2-1; D ambiguous. The CDR3 has 15 amino acids. Trimming pared 3 bases from V and 3 bases from J, leaving 12 bases between. CDR3 loop: CASSLIWLVYNEQFF. The CDR3 DNA reads TGTGCCAGCAGTTTGATCTGGCTTGTCTACAATGAGCAGTTCTTC.

This chain links TRBV20-1 with TRBJ2-5, with 11 bases lining up with TRBD1. Germline CDR1 DFQATT, CDR2 SNEGSKA (reference sequence). The CDR3 is made up of 14 amino acids. Trimming took 5 bases from V and 2 from J; bases not matched to a gene: 4. CDR3 region: CSAPGTGGQETQYF. The CDR3 DNA sequence: TGCAGTGCTCCGGGGACAGGGGGTCAAGAGACCCAGTACTTC.

J is TRBJ2-2 and V is TRBV10-2; a possible D gene is TRBD1 (6 bases). The germline V gene encodes CDR1 WSHSY and CDR2 SAAADI. With 0 bases removed from V and 4 bases from J, the gap between germline ends came to 12 bases. The CDR3 totals 16 residues. The CDR3 region is CASSESGGSSTGELFF. As DNA, the CDR3 is TGCGCCAGCAGTGAGTCTGGGGGCTCTTCCACCGGGGAGCTGTTTTTT.

The chain couples TRBV12-3 or TRBV12-4 to TRBJ2-1, with 15 nucleotides matching TRBD2. J gave up 9 bases and V 7 bases, and 13 bases lay outside the gene matches. The CDR3 loop spans 17 amino acids. The CDR3 is CASKSRTSGRAPGEQFF. As DNA, the CDR3 is TGTGCCAGCAAATCCCGGACTAGCGGGAGGGCCCCTGGTGAGCAGTTCTTC.

The genes are TRBV7-9 and TRBJ2-1; a weak D match, TRBD2 (6 bases). CDR3 size: 16 residues. Per the germline V gene, CDR1 is SEHNR and CDR2 is FQNEAQ (reference sequence). The ends were cut back, 5 bases at V and 5 bases at J, with 19 bases in the middle. The CDR3 spells CASSRRASDVHNEQFF. Here the CDR3 DNA reads TGTGCCAGCAGCCGCCGGGCTAGCGACGTCCACAATGAGCAGTTCTTC.

The chain couples TRBV7-2 to TRBJ1-5; the D gene is possibly TRBD1 (5 bases). The length of the CDR3 is 15 residues. Germline CDR1 and CDR2: SGHTA and FQGNSA. V lost 4 bases and J lost 1, with 11 bases in between. The CDR3 coding sequence is TGTGCCAGCAGCTCAAATCCAGGGAGCAATCAGCCCCAGCATTTT. The encoded protein is CASSSNPGSNQPQHF.

Only a few counts were recorded for this clonotype. V gene TRBV25-1 combines with J gene TRBJ1-3; D might be TRBD1 (5 bases). The CDR3 loop spans 14 amino acids. V was cut by 6 bases and J by 2 bases, with 11 bases left in between. Per the germline V gene, CDR1 is MGHDK and CDR2 is SYGVNS. The CDR3 DNA reads TGTGCCAGCAGCGTAACAGGAGCTGGAAACACCATATATTTT. Protein sequence: CASSVTGAGNTIYF.

This clonotype has just a few counts. The chain recombines TRBV7-9 with TRBJ1-5, with a tentative D call TRBD1 (5 bases). The CDR3 is 15 residues long. Germline assignment: CDR1 SEHNR and CDR2 FQNEAQ (reference sequence). V was shortened by 1 base and J by 4 bases, with 11 bases between the two germline ends. CDR3 amino acids: CASSLGGKANQPQHF. In DNA form, the CDR3 reads TGTGCCAGCAGCTTAGGGGGGAAGGCAAATCAGCCCCAGCATTTT.

The genes are TRBV30 and TRBJ1-3; D is undetermined. This CDR3 is built from 14 residues. The germline CDR1 and CDR2 sequences are GTSNPN and SVGIG (reference sequence). V shed 4 bases and J shed 2 bases, with 12 bases lying between them. The CDR3 sequence is CAWIGEGTGNTIYF. The CDR3 DNA reads as TGTGCCTGGATCGGGGAGGGAACTGGAAACACCATATATTTT.

This sequence joins TRBV12-3 or TRBV12-4 and TRBJ1-3; D is unresolved. This CDR3 region has 15 residues. The V gene lost 3 bases and the J gene lost 0 bases, with 9 bases spanning the gap. CDR3: CASSFMSSSGNTIYF. DNA of the CDR3: TGTGCCAGCAGTTTTATGAGCAGCTCTGGAAACACCATATATTTT.